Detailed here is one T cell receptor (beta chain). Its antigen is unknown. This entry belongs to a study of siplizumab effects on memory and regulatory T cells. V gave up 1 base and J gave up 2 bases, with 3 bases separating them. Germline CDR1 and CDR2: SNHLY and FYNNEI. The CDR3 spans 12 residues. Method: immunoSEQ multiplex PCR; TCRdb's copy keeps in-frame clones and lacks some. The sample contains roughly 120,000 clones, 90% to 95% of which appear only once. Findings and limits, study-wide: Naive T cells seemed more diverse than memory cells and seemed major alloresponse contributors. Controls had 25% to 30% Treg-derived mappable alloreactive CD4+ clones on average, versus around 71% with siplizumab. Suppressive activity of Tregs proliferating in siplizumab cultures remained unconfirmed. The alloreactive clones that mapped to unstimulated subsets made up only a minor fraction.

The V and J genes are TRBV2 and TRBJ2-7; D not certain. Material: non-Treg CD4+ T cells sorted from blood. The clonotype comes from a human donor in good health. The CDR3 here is CASSEGAYEQYF. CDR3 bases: TGTGCCAGCAGTGAAGGCGCCTACGAGCAGTACTTC.